Listed below are T cell receptor beta chains from one sample, sequenced in a study of OX40 agonist ivuxolimab in advanced cancers. Assay: immunoSEQ multiplex PCR; the TCRdb copy retains only in-frame clones and omits some. The table lists around 34,000 clones, approximately 90% of them singletons. The sample was CD4+ or CD8+ T cells sorted from blood, taken in a trial of the OX40 agonist ivuxolimab. These receptors were obtained from an adult with an advanced solid tumor such as melanoma, head and neck, liver or kidney cancer. The CDR3 runs from the conserved cysteine through the conserved F or W. D genes are given only for firm matches. Expanded clones get a size class; other rows say once, few or many, or leave the size out.

NA	once	TRBV6-1	TRBJ1-3	15	TGTGCCAGCAGTGAAGTTGACAGCTCTGGAAACACCATATATTTT	CASSEVDSSGNTIYF
TRBD2	NA	TRBV28	TRBJ2-1	16	TGTGCCAGCAGTTTTATTGCGGGGGGCTTTTACAATGAGCAGTTCTTC	CASSFIAGGFYNEQFF
NA	NA	TRBV18	TRBJ1-3	17	TGTGCCAGCTCACCACGGAGGGTCGTTGACGCTGGAAACACCATATATTTT	CASSPRRVVDAGNTIYF
NA	NA	TRBV13	TRBJ1-2	13	TGTGCCAGCAGTCCAGACAGCAACTATGGCTACACCTTC	CASSPDSNYGYTF
TRBD2	NA	TRBV7-8	TRBJ2-3	16	TGTGCCAGCAGCTTACCGTCGCGGGGGGGCTTAGATACGCAGTATTTT	CASSLPSRGGLDTQYF
NA	once	TRBV7-9	TRBJ2-3	15	TGTGCCAGCAGCTCGACCCCGGGTGGCACAGATACGCAGTATTTT	CASSSTPGGTDTQYF
TRBD1	NA	TRBV10-3	TRBJ2-3	15	TGTGCCATCAGTGAATCGACAGGGGTGATAGATACGCAGTATTTT	CAISESTGVIDTQYF
NA	NA	TRBV28	TRBJ2-7	13	TGTGCCAGCCTAGAAGCAGGGCCCTACGAGCAGTACTTC	CASLEAGPYEQYF
NA	NA	TRBV7-6	TRBJ2-7	14	TGTGCCAGCAGCTCATCCCGGGGCTCCTACGAGCAGTACTTC	CASSSSRGSYEQYF
TRBD1	NA	TRBV5-4	TRBJ1-3	17	TGTGCCAGCAGCGTCCAGGGGGGGGATCTCTCTGGAAACACCATATATTTT	CASSVQGGDLSGNTIYF
NA	NA	TRBV4-1	TRBJ2-7	13	TGCGCCAGCAGCCAAAAGCTCTCCTACGAGCAGTACTTC	CASSQKLSYEQYF
NA	NA	TRBV4-3	TRBJ2-1	15	TGCGCCAGCAGCCAGGCCCGCGTACCCTACAATGAGCAGTTCTTC	CASSQARVPYNEQFF
NA	NA	TRBV30	TRBJ1-1	15	TGTGCCTGGAGTGTAGGGACACAGGGAAGCACTGAAGCTTTCTTT	CAWSVGTQGSTEAFF
NA	NA	TRBV7-9	TRBJ2-7	13	TGTGCCAGCAGCTTAGGGCAGGGCCACGAGCAGTACTTC	CASSLGQGHEQYF
NA	NA	TRBV7-9	TRBJ1-2	15	TGTGCCAGCAGCCTGACATCAAGGCTTAACTATGGCTACACCTTC	CASSLTSRLNYGYTF
NA	NA	TRBV7-2	TRBJ1-3	14	TGTGCCAGCAGTCCCCAGCCATCTGGAAACACCATATATTTT	CASSPQPSGNTIYF
TRBD1	NA	TRBV7-8	TRBJ1-1	15	TGTGCCAGCAGCTGGACGACAGGGCGCAACACTGAAGCTTTCTTT	CASSWTTGRNTEAFF